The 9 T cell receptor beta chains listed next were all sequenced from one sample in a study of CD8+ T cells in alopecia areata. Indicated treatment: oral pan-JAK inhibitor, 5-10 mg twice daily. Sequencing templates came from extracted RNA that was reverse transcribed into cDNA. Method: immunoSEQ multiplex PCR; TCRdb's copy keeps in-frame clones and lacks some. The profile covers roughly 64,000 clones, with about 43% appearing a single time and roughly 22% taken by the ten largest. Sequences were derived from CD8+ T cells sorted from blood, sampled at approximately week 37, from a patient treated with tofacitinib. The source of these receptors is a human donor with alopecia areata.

Here the CDR3 reads CASSGGGEVKTEAFF. The CDR3 nucleotides are TGTGCCAGTAGTGGCGGGGGAGAAGTCAAGACTGAAGCTTTCTTT. The chain couples TRBV19 to TRBJ1-1; TRBD1 might be the D (5 bases). The ends were cut back, 5 bases at V and 5 bases at J, with 18 bases in the middle. The CDR3 runs to 15 residues. Germline CDR1 LNHDA, CDR2 SQIVND (reference sequence). The full variable domain, rest sourced from reference TRBV19 and TRBJ1-1, is DGGITQSPKYLFRKEGQNVTLSCEQNLNHDAMYWYRQDPGQGLRLIYYSQIVNDFQKGDIAEGYSVSREKKESFPLTVTSAQKNPTAFYLCASSGGGEVKTEAFFGQGTRLTVV.

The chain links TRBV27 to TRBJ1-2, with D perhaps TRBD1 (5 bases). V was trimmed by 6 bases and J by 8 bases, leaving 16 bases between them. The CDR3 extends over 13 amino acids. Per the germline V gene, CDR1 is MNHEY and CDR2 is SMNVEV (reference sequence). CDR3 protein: CASRQAPNWGYTF. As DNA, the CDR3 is TGTGCCAGCAGACAGGCACCAAATTGGGGCTACACCTTC.

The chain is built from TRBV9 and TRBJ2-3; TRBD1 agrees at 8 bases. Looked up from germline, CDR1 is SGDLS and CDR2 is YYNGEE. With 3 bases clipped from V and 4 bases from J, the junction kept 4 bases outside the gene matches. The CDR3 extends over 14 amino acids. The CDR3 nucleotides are TGTGCCAGCAGCGAGGGGACAGGTTCAGATACGCAGTATTTT. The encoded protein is CASSEGTGSDTQYF.

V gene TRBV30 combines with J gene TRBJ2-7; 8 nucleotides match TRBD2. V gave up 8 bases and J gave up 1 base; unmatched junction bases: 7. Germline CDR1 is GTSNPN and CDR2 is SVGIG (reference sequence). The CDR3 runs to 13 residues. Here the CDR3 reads CARTSGSSYEQYF. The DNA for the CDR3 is TGTGCCCGAACGAGCGGGAGTTCCTACGAGCAGTACTTC.

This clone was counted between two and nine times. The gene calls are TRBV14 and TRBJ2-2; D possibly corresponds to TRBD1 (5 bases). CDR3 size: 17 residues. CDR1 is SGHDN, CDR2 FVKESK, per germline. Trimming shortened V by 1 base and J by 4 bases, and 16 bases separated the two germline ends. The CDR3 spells CASSQAGHSRFTGELFF. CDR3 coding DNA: TGTGCCAGCAGCCAAGCAGGGCACAGCCGCTTCACCGGGGAGCTGTTTTTT.

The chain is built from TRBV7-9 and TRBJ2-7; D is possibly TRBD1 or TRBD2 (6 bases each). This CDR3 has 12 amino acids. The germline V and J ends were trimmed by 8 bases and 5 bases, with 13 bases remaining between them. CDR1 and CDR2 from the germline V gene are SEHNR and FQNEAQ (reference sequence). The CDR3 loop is CASGTTGDEQYF. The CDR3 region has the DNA TGTGCCAGCGGGACAACGGGGGACGAGCAGTACTTC. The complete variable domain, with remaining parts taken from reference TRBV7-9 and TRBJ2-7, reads DTGVSQNPRHKITKRGQNVTFRCDPISEHNRLYWYRQTLGQGPEFLTYFQNEAQLEKSRLLSDRFSAERPKGSFSTLEIQRTEQGDSAMYLCASGTTGDEQYFGPGTRLTVT.

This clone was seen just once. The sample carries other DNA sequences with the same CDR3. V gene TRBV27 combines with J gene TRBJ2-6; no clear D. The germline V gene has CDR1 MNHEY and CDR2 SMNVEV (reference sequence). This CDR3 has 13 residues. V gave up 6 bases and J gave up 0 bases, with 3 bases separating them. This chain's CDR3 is CASSLSGANVLTF. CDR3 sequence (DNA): TGTGCCAGCAGCCTCTCTGGGGCCAACGTCCTGACTTTC.

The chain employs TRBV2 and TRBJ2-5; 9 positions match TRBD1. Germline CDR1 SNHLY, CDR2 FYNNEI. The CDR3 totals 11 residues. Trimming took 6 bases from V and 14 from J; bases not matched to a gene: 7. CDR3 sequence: CASRRPGQGYF. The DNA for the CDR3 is TGTGCCAGCAGGCGCCCGGGACAGGGCTACTTC.

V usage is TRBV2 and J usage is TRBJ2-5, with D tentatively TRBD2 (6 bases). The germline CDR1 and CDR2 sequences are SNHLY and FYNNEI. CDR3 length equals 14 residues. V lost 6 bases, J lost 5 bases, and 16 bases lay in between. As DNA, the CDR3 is TGTGCCAGCAGCTTGTCGGGGAGCGGGGAGACCCAGTACTTC. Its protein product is CASSLSGSGETQYF.